This TCR beta chain was recorded in a study of regulatory T cells in long-lasting Graves disease. Time point here: newly diagnosed GD, antithyroid drugs for less than 3 months. RNA extracted from PBMCs served as the sequencing template. This clonotype was seen ten or more times. Germline values: CDR1 SNHLY, CDR2 FYNNEI. This CDR3 has 15 residues. V was clipped by 3 bases and J by 3 bases, with 15 bases between them. Arm-PCR of CDR3 regions and iRepertoire HTBI primers were the basis on which TCR beta libraries were built. TCRdb recomputed calls from the multiplex PCR reads with MiXCR, one row per CDR3 protein. The data contain approximately 210,000 distinct CDR3 sequences, about 17% of them singletons.

The chain has TRBV2 and TRBJ2-7, with a possible D match to TRBD2 (5 bases). This sequence was found in a female donor with Graves disease. The sample in question was peripheral blood mononuclear cells (PBMCs), obtained at new diagnosis, from a patient treated with antithyroid drugs. CDR3 sequence (DNA): TGTGCCAGCAGTGATACTAGAGTAAGGCACTACGAGCAGTACTTC. Its translation is CASSDTRVRHYEQYF.